Following are 5 T cell receptor beta chains from one sample sequenced in a study of patients and donors after allogeneic stem cell transplantation. TCRdb reanalysed the RT-PCR reads using MiXCR and keeps one entry per CDR3 protein. The sample records roughly 200,000 distinct CDR3 sequences, 41% being singletons. Source material: blood, either unsorted or a sorted T cell fraction (not recorded which). Source of these receptors: a human donor who was either an allogeneic HSCT recipient or a stem cell or donor lymphocyte infusion donor (not recorded which). It is not recorded whose cells these are; they may come from a transplant donor.

In this sample, this clonotype turned up a few times. The V gene is TRBV21-1, the J gene TRBJ1-2. TRBV21-1 is a listed pseudogene. The CDR3 has 13 amino acids. The CDR3 coding sequence is TGTGCCAGCAGCAGCACTCCTAACTATGGCTACACCTTC. Protein: CASSSTPNYGYTF.

This clonotype has just a few counts. The V and J genes are TRBV5-5 and TRBJ1-1, with 7 bases lining up with TRBD1. V lost 3 bases, J lost 1 base, and 6 bases stayed unmatched. The CDR3 spans 15 residues. The V gene's germline CDR1 is SGHKS and CDR2 YYEKEE (reference sequence). CDR3 DNA: TGTGCCAGCAGCTGGGGACAGCACCAGAACACTGAAGCTTTCTTT. It is translated as CASSWGQHQNTEAFF.

This clonotype turned up a few times. This chain connects TRBV29-1 to TRBJ1-4; 7 bases are a match to TRBD1. V trimming: 7 bases; J trimming: 3 bases; junction bases outside the gene matches: 14. CDR3 length equals 16 residues. Germline V gene sequence: CDR1 SQVTM, CDR2 ANQGSEA. The CDR3 DNA is TGCAGCGCCTTGGGACAGCCGGTGGAGGCTAATGAAAAACTGTTTTTT. Protein: CSALGQPVEANEKLFF.

About this clonotype itself: One junction end disagrees with the germline gene, perhaps due to a read error. The chain joins TRBV7-3 to TRBJ2-3; 8 nucleotides align to TRBD2. The CDR3 length is 15 residues. CDR1 is SGHTA and CDR2 is FQGTGA in the germline V gene. CDR3 DNA sequence: TGTGCCAGCAGCCCTCAGCGGGGGAGCACAGATACGCAGTATTTC. Translation gives CASSPQRGSTDTQYF.

The chain is built from TRBV7-2 and TRBJ2-3, with a weak D call TRBD2 (6 bases). Germline V gene data show CDR1 as SGHTA and CDR2 as FQGNSA. The CDR3 loop spans 16 amino acids. V lost 5 bases and J 0 bases, leaving 15 bases between the germline ends. The CDR3 region is CASSPLGGGSTDTQYF. DNA of the CDR3: TGTGCCAGCAGCCCCCTCGGGGGTGGGAGCACAGATACGCAGTATTTT.